Below are 9 T cell receptor beta chains sequenced from a single sample in a study of CD8 T cells in Susac syndrome. When the RNA was reverse transcribed, random hexamers were used with an input of roughly 0.5 to 1 ug. MiXCR, run by TCRdb on the immunoSEQ multiplex PCR reads, gives a single entry per CDR3 protein. The data contain some 200,000 distinct CDR3 sequences, around 95% of them seen just once; the ten biggest clones take up less than 0.095%. Material for sequencing was CD4+ T cells from PBMCs. The receptors come from a human donor with multiple sclerosis.

This chain links TRBV25-1 with TRBJ2-3; no firm D call. In germline, CDR1 is MGHDK, CDR2 SYGVNS. The CDR3 consists of 12 residues. V lost 1 base, J lost 4 bases, and 3 bases lay in between. This chain's CDR3 is CASSEFADTQYF. In nucleotides, the CDR3 is TGTGCCAGCAGTGAATTCGCAGATACGCAGTATTTT.

The table lists this clonotype with a count of one. The gene calls are TRBV27 and TRBJ1-5, with D uncertain. Germline V CDR1 and CDR2: MNHEY, SMNVEV (reference sequence). V lost 0 bases and J lost 15, with 12 bases in between. This CDR3 contains 12 residues. The CDR3 region is CASSLSLGFLHF. CDR3 coding DNA: TGTGCCAGCAGTTTATCGTTGGGGTTTCTGCATTTT.

The chain couples TRBV12-3 or TRBV12-4 to TRBJ2-7, with D perhaps matching TRBD2 (5 bases). The CDR3 runs 13 residues. V gave up 3 bases and J gave up 3 bases, with 9 bases separating them. The CDR3 protein is CASSFEGHYEQYF. DNA of the CDR3: TGTGCCAGCAGTTTCGAGGGCCACTACGAGCAGTACTTC.

The gene calls are TRBV13 and TRBJ1-1; 7 positions match TRBD1. CDR3 size: 15 residues. Germline V gene sequence: CDR1 PRHDT, CDR2 FYEKMQ (reference sequence). Trimming took 5 bases from V and 4 from J; bases not matched to a gene: 10. The CDR3: CASSPYRGKSTEAFF. The CDR3 DNA reads TGTGCCAGCAGCCCCTACAGGGGTAAGAGCACTGAAGCTTTCTTT.

CDR3 in DNA: TGTGCCAGCTCACTGGGATTGAACACTGAAGCTTTCTTT. This gives the protein CASSLGLNTEAFF. V and J are TRBV18 and TRBJ1-1; no reliable D call. This CDR3 region has 13 residues. Trimming removed 4 bases from V and 0 bases from J, with 6 bases in between. In germline, CDR1 is KGHSH, CDR2 LQKENI.

The chain joins TRBV15 to TRBJ2-5, with TRBD1 identical over 9 bases. With V trimmed by 3 bases and J by 1 base, 6 bases remained unmatched. This CDR3 contains 16 residues. Germline V gene data show CDR1 as LNHNV and CDR2 as YYDKDF (reference sequence). CDR3 bases: TGTGCCACCAGCAGGGGACAGGGACAGGGCCAAGAGACCCAGTACTTC. Translated: CATSRGQGQGQETQYF.

This clonotype appeared a single time. The V and J genes are TRBV7-3 and TRBJ2-5; 7 bases match TRBD2. V was pared by 2 bases and J by 0 bases, with 0 bases of the junction left unmatched. The germline gives CDR1 SGHTA, CDR2 FQGTGA. The CDR3 is 14 residues long. CDR3 coding DNA: TGTGCCAGCAGCTTACTAGCGGACCAAGAGACCCAGTACTTC. Translated: CASSLLADQETQYF. The variable domain in full, completed from reference TRBV7-3 and TRBJ2-5, reads GAGVSQTPSNKVTEKGKYVELRCDPISGHTALYWYRQSLGQGPEFLIYFQGTGAADDSGLPNDRFFAVRPEGSVSTLKIQRTERGDSAVYLCASSLLADQETQYFGPGTRLLVL.

This chain uses TRBV15 with TRBJ2-7; D is undetermined. V was trimmed by 3 bases and J by 2 bases, leaving 11 bases between them. The germline V gene has CDR1 LNHNV and CDR2 YYDKDF (reference sequence). The CDR3 consists of 14 residues. CDR3 sequence reads: CATSRLRAPYEQYF. DNA of the CDR3: TGTGCCACCAGCAGGCTTAGGGCCCCCTACGAGCAGTACTTC.

The genes are TRBV29-1 and TRBJ2-1; possibly TRBD1 for D (6 bases). The germline gives CDR1 SQVTM, CDR2 ANQGSEA. This CDR3 contains 14 residues. V shed 4 bases and J shed 6 bases, with 16 bases lying between them. The CDR3 here is CSVGPRGRGNEQFF. CDR3 coding DNA: TGCAGCGTTGGCCCCAGGGGCCGCGGCAATGAGCAGTTCTTC.